Listed below are T cell receptor beta chains from one sample, sequenced in a study of blood T cells in healthy people across ages. From the 5' RACE reads, TCRdb called clonotypes with MiXCR, one entry per CDR3 protein. Of fewer than 2,000,000 distinct CDR3 sequences in the sample, 39% were seen once. Sequencing was performed on blood. The receptors stem from a human donor in good health. Each CDR3 is given with its conserved first and last residue. D genes are given only for firm matches. The size entry is marked missing in some rows and otherwise reads once, few, many or a size class.

clone_size: -
j_call: TRBJ2-3
v_call: TRBV20-1
d_call: -
cdr3_nt: TGCAGTGCTAGACCCTATCCCGGGTCCCCGGATACGCAGTATTTT
cdr3_aa: CSARPYPGSPDTQYF

clone_size: -
j_call: TRBJ2-1
v_call: TRBV5-1
d_call: -
cdr3_nt: TGCGCCAGCAGCTTGGGGGGCAAGTACAATGAGCAGTTCTTC
cdr3_aa: CASSLGGKYNEQFF

clone_size: -
j_call: TRBJ2-5
v_call: TRBV7-2
d_call: -
cdr3_nt: TGTGCCAGCAGCTTTGGCCAGGGTTATCAAGAGACCCAGTACTTC
cdr3_aa: CASSFGQGYQETQYF

clone_size: -
j_call: TRBJ2-1
v_call: TRBV20-1
d_call: -
cdr3_nt: TGCAGTGCTAGAGATCCTCTCCCGGGGGACAATGAGCAGTTCTTC
cdr3_aa: CSARDPLPGDNEQFF

clone_size: -
j_call: TRBJ2-3
v_call: TRBV27
d_call: -
cdr3_nt: TGTGCCAGCAGTTTATTCATGACAGATACGCAGTATTTT
cdr3_aa: CASSLFMTDTQYF

clone_size: -
j_call: TRBJ1-1
v_call: TRBV29-1
d_call: TRBD1
cdr3_nt: TGCAGCGTTGAATTAGGGACAGCACTTTACACTGAAGCTTTCTTT
cdr3_aa: CSVELGTALYTEAFF

clone_size: -
j_call: TRBJ2-7
v_call: TRBV29-1
d_call: TRBD1
cdr3_nt: TGCAGCGTTGTTGAGGACAGGGGTAGCTCCTACGAGCAGTACTTC
cdr3_aa: CSVVEDRGSSYEQYF

clone_size: -
j_call: TRBJ1-1
v_call: TRBV7-2
d_call: -
cdr3_nt: TGTGCCAGCAGCCCCCAAGGCCTATCCCGGAACACTGAAGCTTTCTTT
cdr3_aa: CASSPQGLSRNTEAFF

clone_size: -
j_call: TRBJ2-7
v_call: TRBV6-5
d_call: -
cdr3_nt: TGTACCAGCAGTTCCATATCCCCGTGGGAGCAGTACTTC
cdr3_aa: CTSSSISPWEQYF

clone_size: -
j_call: TRBJ1-1
v_call: TRBV7-9
d_call: TRBD1
cdr3_nt: TGTGCCAGCAGAATCCAGGGGGCGTCGGGTACTGAAGCTTTCTTT
cdr3_aa: CASRIQGASGTEAFF

clone_size: -
j_call: TRBJ2-7
v_call: TRBV7-2
d_call: -
cdr3_nt: TGTGCCAGCAGCCCGTACGTGGGTTACGAGCAGTACTTC
cdr3_aa: CASSPYVGYEQYF

clone_size: -
j_call: TRBJ2-1
v_call: TRBV6-2/TRBV6-3
d_call: TRBD2
cdr3_nt: TGTGCCAGCAGTTACTTCGGACTAGCGGGCAATGAGCAGTTCTTC
cdr3_aa: CASSYFGLAGNEQFF

clone_size: many
j_call: TRBJ2-3
v_call: TRBV5-1
d_call: -
cdr3_nt: TGTGCCAGCAGTCTCGAACTAGCTTCCACAGATACGCAGTATTTT
cdr3_aa: CASSLELASTDTQYF

clone_size: few
j_call: TRBJ1-2
v_call: TRBV2
d_call: -
cdr3_nt: TGTGCCAGCAGTGAACAAACTCTAACTAGGGGGATTAACTATGGCTACACCTTC
cdr3_aa: CASSEQTLTRGINYGYTF

clone_size: few
j_call: TRBJ2-1
v_call: TRBV20-1
d_call: -
cdr3_nt: TGCAGCATCCGGGGGAATGAGCAGTTCTTC
cdr3_aa: CSIRGNEQFF

clone_size: few
j_call: TRBJ1-5
v_call: TRBV12-3/TRBV12-4
d_call: TRBD1
cdr3_nt: TGTGCCAGCAGACCCGACAGGGAAAATCAGCCCCAGCATTTT
cdr3_aa: CASRPDRENQPQHF

clone_size: -
j_call: TRBJ2-1
v_call: TRBV6-2/TRBV6-3
d_call: -
cdr3_nt: TGTGCCAGCACCGCGGATAGTCGACTTTACAATGAGCAGTTCTTC
cdr3_aa: CASTADSRLYNEQFF

clone_size: -
j_call: TRBJ1-2
v_call: TRBV4-2
d_call: -
cdr3_nt: TGTGCCAGCAGCCTCGGACACGTTAGCGGCTACACCTTC
cdr3_aa: CASSLGHVSGYTF

clone_size: -
j_call: TRBJ1-1
v_call: TRBV4-2
d_call: -
cdr3_nt: TGTGCCAGCAGCCAGGGGAACTTCTTGGAAGCTTTCTTT
cdr3_aa: CASSQGNFLEAFF

clone_size: -
j_call: TRBJ2-1
v_call: TRBV4-3
d_call: -
cdr3_nt: TGCGCCAGCAGCCTAACCACGGGGGTCTACAATGAGCAGTTCTTC
cdr3_aa: CASSLTTGVYNEQFF

clone_size: many
j_call: TRBJ2-1
v_call: TRBV29-1
d_call: -
cdr3_nt: TGCAGCGTCACCAACAATGAGCAGTTCTTC
cdr3_aa: CSVTNNEQFF

clone_size: -
j_call: TRBJ1-2
v_call: TRBV7-9
d_call: -
cdr3_nt: TGTGCCAGCAGCTTAGTGGCGGATTACACCTTC
cdr3_aa: CASSLVADYTF

clone_size: few
j_call: TRBJ1-1
v_call: TRBV29-1
d_call: -
cdr3_nt: TGCAGCGTTGACTCCGGGGCTTTCTTT
cdr3_aa: CSVDSGAFF

clone_size: -
j_call: TRBJ1-5
v_call: TRBV24-1
d_call: TRBD1
cdr3_nt: TGTGCCACCAGTGATCCGACAGGGTATCAGCCCCAGCATTTT
cdr3_aa: CATSDPTGYQPQHF

clone_size: -
j_call: TRBJ1-1
v_call: TRBV20-1
d_call: -
cdr3_nt: TGCAGTGCTAAAACAGAAATGAACACTGAAGCTTTCTTT
cdr3_aa: CSAKTEMNTEAFF

clone_size: few
j_call: TRBJ2-7
v_call: TRBV10-3
d_call: -
cdr3_nt: TGTGCCATCAGTGAGATCGGATCCGAGCAGTACTTC
cdr3_aa: CAISEIGSEQYF

clone_size: -
j_call: TRBJ2-7
v_call: TRBV6-2/TRBV6-3
d_call: -
cdr3_nt: TGTGCCAGCAGTTACATACAGACCTACGAGCAGTACTTC
cdr3_aa: CASSYIQTYEQYF

clone_size: -
j_call: TRBJ2-7
v_call: TRBV7-2
d_call: -
cdr3_nt: TGTGCCAGCAGCTTAATGGGGGCCCTTAGTCCGTACTTC
cdr3_aa: CASSLMGALSPYF

clone_size: few
j_call: TRBJ1-2
v_call: TRBV28
d_call: -
cdr3_nt: TGTGCCAGCGGTTCAGGGAGCTATGGCTACACCTTC
cdr3_aa: CASGSGSYGYTF

clone_size: -
j_call: TRBJ2-1
v_call: TRBV7-8
d_call: -
cdr3_nt: TGTGCCAGCAGCTTACTGGGCCGAATGGGCAATGAGCAGTTCTTC
cdr3_aa: CASSLLGRMGNEQFF

clone_size: -
j_call: TRBJ1-5
v_call: TRBV5-1
d_call: -
cdr3_nt: TGCGCCAGCACCCCGGACAGAGCTCATCAGCCCCGGCATTTT
cdr3_aa: CASTPDRAHQPRHF

clone_size: -
j_call: TRBJ1-4
v_call: TRBV2
d_call: -
cdr3_nt: TGTGCCAGCAGTGCCAGGGCAACTAATGGAAAACTGTTTTTT
cdr3_aa: CASSARATNGKLFF

clone_size: few
j_call: TRBJ2-7
v_call: TRBV30
d_call: -
cdr3_nt: TGTGCCTGGAGTGTCGAAATACAGTCATACGAGCAGTACTTC
cdr3_aa: CAWSVEIQSYEQYF

clone_size: -
j_call: TRBJ1-2
v_call: TRBV2
d_call: -
cdr3_nt: TGTGCCAGCAGTGAAATACGGGAAGTTAGCTATGGCTACACCTTC
cdr3_aa: CASSEIREVSYGYTF

clone_size: -
j_call: TRBJ1-3
v_call: TRBV20-1
d_call: -
cdr3_nt: TGCAGTGCTAGAGATCTAAGGGGGAGCTCTGGAAACACCATATATTTT
cdr3_aa: CSARDLRGSSGNTIYF

clone_size: few
j_call: TRBJ2-3
v_call: TRBV4-3
d_call: TRBD1
cdr3_nt: TGCGCCAGCAGCCGGGAACTCCCCTCCGGTGGGACAGCCACAGATACGCAGTATTTT
cdr3_aa: CASSRELPSGGTATDTQYF

clone_size: few
j_call: TRBJ2-5
v_call: TRBV11-1
d_call: TRBD2
cdr3_nt: TGTGCCAGCAGCTTAAACGGGGGAGGGAGAGAGACCCAGTACTTC
cdr3_aa: CASSLNGGGRETQYF

clone_size: -
j_call: TRBJ1-4
v_call: TRBV20-1
d_call: -
cdr3_nt: TGCAGTGCTAGAGGGTGGGCCGAAGGGCAAACTAATGAAAAACTGTTTTTT
cdr3_aa: CSARGWAEGQTNEKLFF

clone_size: few
j_call: TRBJ2-5
v_call: TRBV11-2
d_call: TRBD1
cdr3_nt: TGTGCCAGCAGCTTGACAGGGGCCAATGAGGGGGAGACCCAGTACTTC
cdr3_aa: CASSLTGANEGETQYF

clone_size: few
j_call: TRBJ2-7
v_call: TRBV7-2
d_call: -
cdr3_nt: TGTGCCAGCAGCCCATCGGCCTCCTCTTCTCACGAGCAGTACTTC
cdr3_aa: CASSPSASSSHEQYF

clone_size: -
j_call: TRBJ1-4
v_call: TRBV4-2
d_call: -
cdr3_nt: TGTGCCAGCAGCCAAGTTCCCGTAACTAATGAAAAACTGTTTTTT
cdr3_aa: CASSQVPVTNEKLFF

clone_size: few
j_call: TRBJ2-3
v_call: TRBV20-1
d_call: TRBD1
cdr3_nt: TGCAGTGCTAGTTCCGGGACAGGCACAGATACGCAGTATTTT
cdr3_aa: CSASSGTGTDTQYF

clone_size: few
j_call: TRBJ1-2
v_call: TRBV29-1
d_call: TRBD1
cdr3_nt: TGCAGCGTTGTTGACAGGGCGACCTATGGCTACACCTTC
cdr3_aa: CSVVDRATYGYTF

clone_size: few
j_call: TRBJ2-1
v_call: TRBV9
d_call: -
cdr3_nt: TGTGCCAGCAGCGTAGGCTTGAGCTCCTACGAGCAGTTCTTC
cdr3_aa: CASSVGLSSYEQFF

clone_size: -
j_call: TRBJ2-7
v_call: TRBV7-2
d_call: -
cdr3_nt: TGTGCCAGCAGCTTAGGCTCGCCAGAAGCCTACGAGCAGTACTTC
cdr3_aa: CASSLGSPEAYEQYF

clone_size: -
j_call: TRBJ2-7
v_call: TRBV4-3
d_call: -
cdr3_nt: TGCGCCAGCAGCCAACGGTGGGGCAACCACGAGCAGTACTTC
cdr3_aa: CASSQRWGNHEQYF

clone_size: -
j_call: TRBJ2-4
v_call: TRBV7-8
d_call: -
cdr3_nt: TGTGCCAGCAGCTTAGCCCGGATTCTAGGGGCCAAAAACATTCAGTACTTC
cdr3_aa: CASSLARILGAKNIQYF

clone_size: -
j_call: TRBJ2-1
v_call: TRBV20-1
d_call: -
cdr3_nt: TGCAGTGCTAGACTGCCGGGACAAGAGCAGTTCTTC
cdr3_aa: CSARLPGQEQFF

clone_size: -
j_call: TRBJ2-3
v_call: TRBV29-1
d_call: -
cdr3_nt: TGCAGCGTTCTTGGGAGAAATCGGGGGGCGCGAGATACGCAGTATTTT
cdr3_aa: CSVLGRNRGARDTQYF

clone_size: -
j_call: TRBJ1-6
v_call: TRBV7-3
d_call: -
cdr3_nt: TGTGCCAGCAGCTTATATGGGGGATCGAATTCACCCCTCCACTTT
cdr3_aa: CASSLYGGSNSPLHF

clone_size: few
j_call: TRBJ2-1
v_call: TRBV3-1
d_call: -
cdr3_nt: TGTGCCAGCAGCCAAGAGTGGGTGGGGGGCCCGGGTCAAGGGCAGTTCTTC
cdr3_aa: CASSQEWVGGPGQGQFF